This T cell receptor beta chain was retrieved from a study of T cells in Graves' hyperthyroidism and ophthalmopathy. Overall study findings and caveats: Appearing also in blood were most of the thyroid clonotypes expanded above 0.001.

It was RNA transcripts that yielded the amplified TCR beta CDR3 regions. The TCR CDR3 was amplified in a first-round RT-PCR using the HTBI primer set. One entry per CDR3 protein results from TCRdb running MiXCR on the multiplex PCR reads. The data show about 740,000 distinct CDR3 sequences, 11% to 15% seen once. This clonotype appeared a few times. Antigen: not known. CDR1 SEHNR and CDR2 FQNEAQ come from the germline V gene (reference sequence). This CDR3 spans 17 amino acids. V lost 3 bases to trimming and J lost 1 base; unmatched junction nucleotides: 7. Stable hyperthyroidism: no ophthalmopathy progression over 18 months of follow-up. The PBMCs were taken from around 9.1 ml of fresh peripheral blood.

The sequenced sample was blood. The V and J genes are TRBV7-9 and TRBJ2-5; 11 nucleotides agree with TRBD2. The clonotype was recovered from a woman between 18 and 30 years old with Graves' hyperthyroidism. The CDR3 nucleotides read TGTGCCAGCAGCTTGTTTGGGACTAGCGGAATCCAAGAGACCCAGTACTTC. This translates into CASSLFGTSGIQETQYF.